What follows are 20 T cell receptor beta chains derived from one specimen sequenced in a study of response to subunit inactivated influenza vaccine. From the RT-PCR reads, TCRdb called clonotypes with MiXCR, one entry per CDR3 protein. The sample includes 300,000 to 350,000 distinct CDR3 sequences, 20% to 25% seen only once; the top ten take about a tenth. Specimen: PBMCs from blood, collected 21 months after vaccination. The receptors come from a man in his fifties or sixties who received an inactivated influenza vaccine.

The chain couples TRBV7-2 to TRBJ2-3, with 12 bases aligning to TRBD2. Per the germline V gene, CDR1 is SGHTA and CDR2 is FQGNSA. After removal of 7 bases from V and 7 bases from J, the junction contained 6 bases not matched to a gene. The CDR3 covers 14 residues. For the CDR3, the DNA is TGTGCCAGCACCCTAGCGGGAGGGACGCATACGCAGTATTTT. It codes for CASTLAGGTHTQYF.

The rearrangement uses TRBV6-1 and TRBJ1-1, with TRBD1 as a possible D gene (5 bases). Per germline, CDR1 MNHNS and CDR2 SASEGT. The CDR3 has 11 residues. V was clipped by 7 bases and J by 7 bases, with 10 bases between them. The CDR3 is CASMGGVEAFF. For the CDR3, the DNA is TGTGCCAGCATGGGGGGTGTTGAAGCTTTCTTT.

The chain is built from TRBV6-1 and TRBJ2-3; tentatively, D is TRBD1 or TRBD2 (5 bases each). CDR1 and CDR2 from the germline V gene are MNHNS and SASEGT. Trimming cost V 6 bases and J 4 bases, with 20 bases left between them. This CDR3 region has 16 residues. CDR3 sequence reads: CASSHGGVMGADTQYF. In nucleotides, the CDR3 is TGTGCCAGCAGCCACGGCGGCGTGATGGGGGCAGATACGCAGTATTTT.

At least ten counts were recorded for this clonotype. This sequence joins TRBV7-2 and TRBJ1-3; no firm D call. The length of the CDR3 is 13 residues. Trimming took off 4 bases at V and 6 bases at J, with 10 bases between the two ends. Per germline, CDR1 SGHTA and CDR2 FQGNSA. The CDR3 nucleotides read TGTGCCAGCAGCTACCAGCTTGAAAACACCATATATTTT. Amino acids: CASSYQLENTIYF.

CDR3 sequence: CASSQRGRSPLHF. In nucleotides, the CDR3 is TGTGCCAGCAGCCAGAGGGGGCGCTCACCCCTCCACTTT. The chain uses TRBV2 and TRBJ1-6, with 7 positions matching TRBD1. Germline CDR1 is SNHLY and CDR2 is FYNNEI. J lost 10 bases, V lost 6 bases, and 6 bases had no gene match. The CDR3 has 13 residues.

The chain uses TRBV6-2 or TRBV6-3 and TRBJ1-1, with D possibly matching TRBD1 (5 bases). The germline V gene has CDR1 MNHEY and CDR2 SVGEGT. Trimming left V 5 bases short and J 6 bases short, with 16 bases between. The CDR3 totals 14 residues. DNA for the CDR3: TGTGCCAGCAGTCCGGGACTGGTAAGCGCTGAAGCTTTCTTT. Translation gives CASSPGLVSAEAFF.

This clonotype has ten or more counts. J is TRBJ1-4 and V is TRBV11-2, with D unresolved. Per the germline V gene, CDR1 is SGHAT and CDR2 is FQNNGV. Trimming shortened V by 3 bases and J by 0 bases, and 8 bases separated the two germline ends. This CDR3 has 15 residues. CDR3 nucleotide sequence: TGTGCCAGCAGCTTGTCGGGTGCAACTAATGAAAAACTGTTTTTT. Its translation is CASSLSGATNEKLFF. Complete variable domain (other parts from reference TRBV11-2 and TRBJ1-4): EAGVAQSPRYKIIEKRQSVAFWCNPISGHATLYWYQQILGQGPKLLIQFQNNGVVDDSQLPKDRFSAERLKGVDSTLKIQPAKLEDSAVYLCASSLSGATNEKLFFGSGTQLSVL.

For this clonotype: Sequence at one end of the junction differs from germline and may be a read error. The CDR3 protein is CASSLKAATYSDQPQHF. DNA for the CDR3: TGTGCCAGCAGTTTAAAGGCGGCGACCTATAGCGATCAGCCCCAGCATTTT. V gene TRBV27 combines with J gene TRBJ1-5; unclear D gene. This CDR3 contains 17 residues. Germline CDR1 reads MNHEY; CDR2 reads SMNVEV (reference sequence).

This clonotype was seen a few times. The rearrangement uses TRBV9 and TRBJ2-3; no firm D call. The CDR3 is 13 amino acids. V gave up 0 bases and J gave up 0 bases, with 2 bases separating them. CDR1 and CDR2 (germline): SGDLS, YYNGEE. In nucleotides, the CDR3 is TGTGCCAGCAGCGTAGACAGCACAGATACGCAGTATTTT. It encodes CASSVDSTDTQYF.

This clonotype appeared a few times. The chain recombines TRBV20-1 with TRBJ1-2; D ambiguous. V was cut by 6 bases and J by 0 bases, with 11 bases left in between. This CDR3 region has 13 residues. Germline V gene lookup returns CDR1 DFQATT and CDR2 SNEGSKA (reference sequence). In DNA form, the CDR3 reads TGCAGTGCGCGTAGTAGCCCTAACTATGGCTACACCTTC. This gives the protein CSARSSPNYGYTF.

In nucleotides, the CDR3 is TGTGCCAGCAGCGCCCATACAGGGGGCAGCACTGAAGCTTTCTTT. It yields the protein CASSAHTGGSTEAFF. V is TRBV28 and J is TRBJ1-1; 9 nucleotides line up with TRBD1. V shed 6 bases, J shed 4 bases, and the junction held 9 bases outside the gene matches. This CDR3 region has 15 residues. Germline V gene data show CDR1 as MDHEN and CDR2 as SYDVKM.

This chain links TRBV6-2 or TRBV6-3 with TRBJ1-1; D gene uncertain. With 4 bases removed from V and 4 bases from J, the gap between germline ends came to 7 bases. The CDR3 extends over 12 amino acids. Germline V gene data show CDR1 as MNHEY and CDR2 as SVGEGT. This CDR3 reads CASSSVGTEAFF. The CDR3 coding sequence is TGTGCCAGCAGTTCGGTTGGCACTGAAGCTTTCTTT.

The rearrangement joins TRBV14 to TRBJ2-1, with a possible D match to TRBD2 (7 bases). The CDR3 has 18 amino acids. V was cut by 1 base and J by 8 bases, with 24 bases left in between. Germline V gives CDR1 SGHDN, CDR2 FVKESK. This chain's CDR3 is CASSQGQVLKRDPHEQFF. DNA of the CDR3: TGTGCCAGCAGCCAAGGACAGGTGTTGAAGCGGGACCCTCATGAGCAGTTCTTC.

This clonotype is judged medium-sized. The chain carries TRBV28 and TRBJ1-2; D is undetermined. The CDR3 extends over 13 amino acids. CDR1 and CDR2 (germline): MDHEN, SYDVKM. V dropped 2 bases and J dropped 8 bases, with 12 bases sitting between them. The CDR3 loop reads CASSLNPVGGYTF. DNA of the CDR3: TGTGCCAGCAGTTTAAATCCTGTGGGGGGCTACACCTTC.

This clonotype was counted between two and nine times. The chain employs TRBV20-1 and TRBJ2-3; possibly TRBD1 or TRBD2 for D (5 bases each). V shed 3 bases and J shed 1 base, with 11 bases lying between them. Germline CDR1 reads DFQATT; CDR2 reads SNEGSKA (reference sequence). The CDR3 totals 14 residues. The CDR3 protein is CSARSRDRTDTQYF. In nucleotides, the CDR3 is TGCAGTGCTAGGAGCAGGGACCGCACAGATACGCAGTATTTT.

This chain links TRBV12-3 or TRBV12-4 with TRBJ2-2, with TRBD2 identical over 8 bases. The ends lost 5 bases at V and 5 bases at J; junction bases unmatched: 13. The CDR3 consists of 17 residues. CDR3 nucleotide sequence: TGTGCCAGCAGTCCGTCGTTTGGCGGGGGGAGAACCGGGGAGCTGTTTTTT. Translating gives CASSPSFGGGRTGELFF.

The V and J genes are TRBV12-3 or TRBV12-4 and TRBJ2-7; 12 nucleotides align to TRBD1. The CDR3 runs to 15 residues. Trimming took 6 bases from V and 4 from J; bases not matched to a gene: 7. The CDR3 region has the DNA TGTGCCAGCAGGCGGGGACAGGGGGCTAAGTACGAGCAGTACTTC. This translates into CASRRGQGAKYEQYF.

This clonotype was found a few times. V gene TRBV20-1 combines with J gene TRBJ2-2, with D perhaps TRBD1 (6 bases). With 1 base removed from V and 7 bases from J, the gap between germline ends came to 13 bases. Germline V CDR1 and CDR2: DFQATT, SNEGSKA (reference sequence). The CDR3 totals 14 residues. CDR3 nucleotides: TGCAGTGCTAGAGTATACAGGGCGGGCGGGGAGCTGTTTTTT. Translation: CSARVYRAGGELFF.

In this sample, this clonotype turned up a few times. This chain uses TRBV20-1 with TRBJ2-1; possible D gene TRBD1, 5 bases. V gave up 5 bases and J gave up 4 bases, with 9 bases separating them. The CDR3 runs 12 residues. Germline values: CDR1 DFQATT, CDR2 SNEGSKA (reference sequence). The CDR3 DNA is TGCAGTGCTGATGCAGGGTACAATGAGCAGTTCTTC. Translation: CSADAGYNEQFF.

The CDR3 sequence: CASSHSTGYNEKLFF. CDR3 in DNA: TGCGCCAGCAGCCACTCGACAGGGTATAATGAAAAACTGTTTTTT. The chain is built from TRBV4-3 and TRBJ1-4; 7 bases are a match to TRBD1. Unmatched junction bases numbered 5, after V lost 3 bases and J lost 4 bases. Germline V gene sequence: CDR1 LGHNA, CDR2 YSLEER. CDR3 size: 15 residues.